This T cell receptor beta chain was observed in a study of CD8+ T cells in alopecia areata. Trimming left V 2 bases short and J 4 bases short, with 3 bases between. CDR1 is MNHEY and CDR2 is SMNVEV in the germline V gene (reference sequence). The CDR3 loop spans 13 amino acids. The authors extracted RNA and reverse transcribed it into cDNA as the sequencing template. Assay used: immunoSEQ multiplex PCR; TCRdb lists only in-frame clones, some missing. This repertoire shows 150,000 to 200,000 clones, over 50% found once; its top ten account for about 15%. This material consisted of CD4+ T cells sorted from blood, taken at week 0. The chain couples TRBV27 to TRBJ2-6; D ambiguous. The receptor comes from a human donor with alopecia areata. Here the CDR3 reads CASSLRGANVLTF. In DNA, the CDR3 is TGTGCCAGCAGTTTAAGAGGGGCCAACGTCCTGACTTTC.